This entry lists 26 T cell receptor beta chains sequenced from one sample in a study of shared clonotypes between healthy human individuals. Selected positively for CCR7 and CD45RO-negative, naive CD8 cells excluded terminally differentiated effector memory CD45RA+ cells. Profiling relied on immunoSEQ multiplex PCR, and the TCRdb table lists in-frame clones only, not all of them. The sample has approximately 600,000 clones, 85% to 95% seen once; the top ten hold about 0.11%. Sequencing was carried out using naive CD8+ T cells sorted from blood. These receptors all stem from a woman in her twenties or thirties in good health.

The V call is TRBV5-4, the J call TRBJ2-7; tentative D call: TRBD2 (5 bases). The CDR3 has 13 amino acids. Germline V gene lookup returns CDR1 SGHNT and CDR2 YYREEE (reference sequence). Trimming shortened V by 4 bases and J by 6 bases, and 14 bases separated the two germline ends. The CDR3 DNA follows: TGTGCCAGCAGCCCACGAGAGGGCATCGAGCAGTACTTC. Translated, it gives CASSPREGIEQYF.

J is TRBJ2-2 and V is TRBV2; a possible D gene is TRBD1 (6 bases). V was trimmed by 6 bases and J by 3 bases, leaving 14 bases between them. Germline loops: CDR1 SNHLY, CDR2 FYNNEI. The CDR3 has 15 residues. The CDR3 DNA reads TGTGCCAGCAGGGGCCGGGACACCTACACCGGGGAGCTGTTTTTT. Protein sequence: CASRGRDTYTGELFF. The full variable domain, with the rest looked up from reference TRBV2 and TRBJ2-2, is EPEVTQTPSHQVTQMGQEVILRCVPISNHLYFYWYRQILGQKVEFLVSFYNNEISEKSEIFDDQFSVERPDGSNFTLKIRSTKLEDSAMYFCASRGRDTYTGELFFGEGSRLTVL.

This chain connects TRBV28 to TRBJ1-5, with a weak D call TRBD1 (5 bases). V dropped 5 bases and J dropped 6 bases, with 11 bases sitting between them. The CDR3 is 13 amino acids. The germline V gene has CDR1 MDHEN and CDR2 SYDVKM. Written as DNA, the CDR3 is TGTGCCAGCAGTCCGTGGGGGGGTCAGCCCCAGCATTTT. This gives the protein CASSPWGGQPQHF.

The chain employs TRBV28 and TRBJ1-6; D is uncertain. This CDR3 has 13 amino acids. Germline V lookup: CDR1 MDHEN, CDR2 SYDVKM. Trimming took off 4 bases at V and 7 bases at J, with 8 bases between the two ends. The CDR3 DNA sequence: TGTGCCAGCAGTTATTTGTCAAATTCACCCCTCCACTTT. Protein product: CASSYLSNSPLHF.

V is TRBV13 and J is TRBJ2-5; 13 bases align to TRBD2. The closer fit of TRBJ2-7 to the DNA end suggests the J call may be wrong. From germline, CDR1 is PRHDT and CDR2 FYEKMQ (reference sequence). The CDR3 length is 14 residues. CDR3 sequence reads: CASSTSGRAGEQYF. In nucleotides, the CDR3 is TGTGCCAGCAGCACTAGCGGGAGGGCGGGCGAGCAGTACTTC.

The rearrangement links TRBV6-1 to TRBJ1-1; 9 nucleotides match TRBD1. Germline values: CDR1 MNHNS, CDR2 SASEGT. V shed 7 bases, J shed 4 bases, and the junction held 7 bases outside the gene matches. This CDR3 is 14 amino acids long. Here the CDR3 reads CASKDRGLGTEAFF. The CDR3 DNA sequence: TGTGCCAGCAAAGACAGGGGGTTGGGCACTGAAGCTTTCTTT.

The chain has TRBV6-1 and TRBJ2-7; D may match TRBD1 or TRBD2 (5 bases each). V dropped 7 bases and J dropped 6 bases, with 19 bases sitting between them. The germline gives CDR1 MNHNS, CDR2 SASEGT. The length of the CDR3 is 14 residues. DNA of the CDR3: TGTGCCAGCACCCACTCAGGGAGTCTGTCCGAGCAGTACTTC. Translating gives CASTHSGSLSEQYF.

The chain carries TRBV14 and TRBJ2-1; 9 positions match TRBD1. Trimming took 1 base from V and 7 from J; bases not matched to a gene: 8. Per the germline V gene, CDR1 is SGHDN and CDR2 is FVKESK. The CDR3 runs to 16 residues. CDR3 sequence reads: CASSQAWGQGGNEQFF. CDR3 sequence (DNA): TGTGCCAGCAGCCAAGCCTGGGGACAGGGTGGGAATGAGCAGTTCTTC.

Worth noting for this clone: Distinct nucleotide sequences in the sample also encode this CDR3. This chain uses TRBV27 with TRBJ2-1; D possibly uses TRBD1 or TRBD2 (5 bases each). V was pared by 1 base and J by 7 bases, with 5 bases between. This CDR3 has 12 amino acids. Germline CDR1 reads MNHEY; CDR2 reads SMNVEV (reference sequence). The CDR3 protein is CASSLWGNEQFF. DNA for the CDR3: TGTGCCAGCAGTTTATGGGGGAATGAGCAGTTCTTC.

This sequence joins TRBV11-2 and TRBJ1-6; D might be TRBD1 (6 bases). In germline, CDR1 is SGHAT, CDR2 FQNNGV. This CDR3 contains 15 residues. V lost 5 bases and J lost 10, with 18 bases in between. The CDR3 DNA is TGTGCCAGCAGCCCGGGACACCCTCCGGGGTCACCCCTCCACTTT. Protein sequence: CASSPGHPPGSPLHF. The variable domain in full, completed from reference TRBV11-2 and TRBJ1-6, reads EAGVAQSPRYKIIEKRQSVAFWCNPISGHATLYWYQQILGQGPKLLIQFQNNGVVDDSQLPKDRFSAERLKGVDSTLKIQPAKLEDSAVYLCASSPGHPPGSPLHFGNGTRLTVT.

The rearrangement links TRBV2 to TRBJ2-3, with D possibly being TRBD2 (5 bases). The CDR3 is 14 residues long. The germline V and J ends were trimmed by 4 bases and 0 bases, with 8 bases remaining between them. Germline CDR1 SNHLY, CDR2 FYNNEI. The CDR3 protein is CASSALASTDTQYF. CDR3 coding DNA: TGTGCCAGCAGTGCCCTAGCTAGCACAGATACGCAGTATTTT. The variable domain in full, completed from reference TRBV2 and TRBJ2-3, reads EPEVTQTPSHQVTQMGQEVILRCVPISNHLYFYWYRQILGQKVEFLVSFYNNEISEKSEIFDDQFSVERPDGSNFTLKIRSTKLEDSAMYFCASSALASTDTQYFGPGTRLTVL.

The chain couples TRBV7-9 to TRBJ1-1; 8 bases fit TRBD1. The CDR3 sequence is 12 residues long. Germline lookup yields CDR1 SEHNR and CDR2 FQNEAQ (reference sequence). The J segment lost 10 bases and the V segment lost 5 bases, leaving 6 bases of the junction unmatched. CDR3 in amino acids: CASSPGGLGAFF. CDR3 nucleotide sequence: TGTGCCAGCAGCCCAGGGGGCCTGGGAGCTTTCTTT.

The table lists this clone with a count of one. V gene TRBV5-6 combines with J gene TRBJ2-7; 12 bases fit TRBD2. The V gene's germline CDR1 is SGHDT and CDR2 YYEEEE. J was trimmed by 1 base and V by 1 base; bases with no gene match: 3. This CDR3 is 16 amino acids long. Here the CDR3 reads CASSLLLAGGSYEQYF. CDR3 nucleotides: TGTGCCAGCAGCTTGTTGCTAGCGGGAGGGTCCTACGAGCAGTACTTC.

The V and J genes are TRBV11-2 and TRBJ2-3, with 12 positions matching TRBD2. The CDR3 is 19 amino acids. V lost 1 base to trimming and J lost 0 bases; unmatched junction nucleotides: 8. Germline CDR1 reads SGHAT; CDR2 reads FQNNGV. Here the CDR3 DNA reads TGTGCCAGCAGCTTAGGGTCAACTAGCGGGAGGTCTAGCACAGATACGCAGTATTTT. It is translated as CASSLGSTSGRSSTDTQYF.

The CDR3 here is CSVHGGAISMNTEAFF. CDR3 DNA sequence: TGCAGCGTTCACGGGGGGGCTATTTCCATGAACACTGAAGCTTTCTTT. This chain connects TRBV29-1 to TRBJ1-1; a weak D match, TRBD1 (6 bases). Trimming stripped 5 bases from V and 0 bases from J, with 19 bases between. This CDR3 contains 16 residues. CDR1 SQVTM and CDR2 ANQGSEA come from the germline V gene.

In this sample, this clone turned up once. The chain's CDR3 is CASSKGLNYNSPLHF. The CDR3 region has the DNA TGTGCCAGTAGTAAGGGCCTCAACTATAATTCACCCCTCCACTTT. V usage is TRBV19 and J usage is TRBJ1-6; D unresolved. The CDR3 extends over 15 amino acids. The germline CDR1 and CDR2 sequences are LNHDA and SQIVND (reference sequence). Trimming shortened V by 4 bases and J by 3 bases, and 10 bases separated the two germline ends. Filled out from reference TRBV19 and TRBJ1-6, the complete variable domain reads DGGITQSPKYLFRKEGQNVTLSCEQNLNHDAMYWYRQDPGQGLRLIYYSQIVNDFQKGDIAEGYSVSREKKESFPLTVTSAQKNPTAFYLCASSKGLNYNSPLHFGNGTRLTVT.

As concerns this clone: One junction end disagrees with the germline gene, perhaps due to a read error. V usage is TRBV7-9 and J usage is TRBJ2-7, with D unclear. This CDR3 is 14 amino acids long. Germline values: CDR1 SEHNR, CDR2 FQNEAQ (reference sequence). This CDR3 reads CASSLALEQGPAVF. In nucleotides, the CDR3 is TGTGCCAGCAGCTTAGCCTTGGAACAAGGGCCCGCAGTCTTC.

V usage is TRBV19 and J usage is TRBJ2-7; D may be TRBD1 (6 bases). The germline gives CDR1 LNHDA, CDR2 SQIVND (reference sequence). The V end was cut by 0 bases, the J end by 3 bases, with 12 bases between. There are 15 residues in the CDR3. The CDR3 is CASSIDVRGSYEQYF. The CDR3 coding sequence is TGTGCCAGTAGTATAGATGTCAGGGGCAGCTACGAGCAGTACTTC.

The chain is built from TRBV6-1 and TRBJ2-2, with a tentative D call TRBD1 (6 bases). Germline-derived CDR1 and CDR2 are MNHNS and SASEGT. V gave up 0 bases and J gave up 1 base, with 9 bases separating them. The CDR3 has 16 amino acids. DNA for the CDR3: TGTGCCAGCAGTGAAGCGGCAGGGGTGAACACCGGGGAGCTGTTTTTT. Translating gives CASSEAAGVNTGELFF.

The V and J genes are TRBV7-3 and TRBJ1-5, with D perhaps matching TRBD1 (6 bases). Germline-derived CDR1 and CDR2 are SGHTA and FQGTGA. The CDR3 has 14 amino acids. V lost 2 bases to trimming and J lost 7 bases, with 12 bases between them. CDR3 in DNA: TGTGCCAGCAGCTTATTGAGGGGGGCCCAGCCCCAGCATTTT. Its protein product is CASSLLRGAQPQHF.

The chain is built from TRBV5-4 and TRBJ2-7, with a weak D call TRBD1 (6 bases). Deletions cut 4 bases from V and 1 base from J, with 12 bases between. From germline, CDR1 is SGHNT and CDR2 YYREEE (reference sequence). This CDR3 comprises 14 residues. The CDR3 spells CASSPSRGSYEQYF. For the CDR3, the DNA is TGTGCCAGCAGCCCTTCCAGGGGTTCCTACGAGCAGTACTTC.

The rearrangement uses TRBV4-1 and TRBJ2-3; perhaps TRBD2 as D (7 bases). Trimming removed 1 base at V and 5 bases at J, with 16 bases between. Germline V gives CDR1 MGHRA, CDR2 YSYEKL. There are 16 residues in the CDR3. This chain's CDR3 is CASSQVLSGGEDTQYF. CDR3 sequence (DNA): TGCGCCAGCAGCCAAGTTTTATCGGGGGGCGAAGATACGCAGTATTTT.

This chain links TRBV4-1 with TRBJ1-1; D is unresolved. Per the germline V gene, CDR1 is MGHRA and CDR2 is YSYEKL. Trimming cost V 9 bases and J 2 bases, with 19 bases left between them. This CDR3 region has 15 residues. CDR3 sequence (DNA): TGCGCCAGTAGCAACCACGGTACGGCCAACACTGAAGCTTTCTTT. It yields the protein CASSNHGTANTEAFF.

This CDR3 is CASSPGQPYYGYTF. DNA of the CDR3: TGTGCCAGCAGCCCGGGACAGCCATACTATGGCTACACCTTC. The chain couples TRBV5-6 to TRBJ1-2, with 7 bases identical to TRBD1. With 4 bases clipped from V and 3 bases from J, the junction kept 6 bases outside the gene matches. The V gene's germline CDR1 is SGHDT and CDR2 YYEEEE. This CDR3 has 14 amino acids.

V usage is TRBV4-1 and J usage is TRBJ2-5; weak D call: TRBD1 (5 bases). V gave up 4 bases and J gave up 2 bases, with 11 bases separating them. Germline V CDR1 and CDR2: MGHRA, YSYEKL. This CDR3 comprises 14 residues. CDR3 in DNA: TGCGCCAGCAGCCTCCGACAGAGACAAGAGACCCAGTACTTC. Translating gives CASSLRQRQETQYF.

This clone was counted once. The genes are TRBV13 and TRBJ2-5, with D unclear. V was clipped by 2 bases and J by 7 bases, with 5 bases between them. The CDR3 has 11 residues. Germline V gene data show CDR1 as PRHDT and CDR2 as FYEKMQ (reference sequence). CDR3 loop: CASSLPGTQYF. In nucleotides, the CDR3 is TGTGCCAGCAGCTTACCGGGGACCCAGTACTTC.